This entry lists 25 T cell receptor beta chains sequenced from one sample in a study of T cell changes during pregnancy in multiple sclerosis. Only in-frame clones appear in the TCRdb table, and some are missing; sequencing was by immunoSEQ multiplex PCR. The sample shows around 16,000 clones, 75% to 85% of them seen only once. The sequences come from CD8+ T cells from peripheral blood mononuclear cells, collected after pregnancy. The source of these receptors is a female donor in good health, enrolled as a control in a pregnancy study.

The rearrangement joins TRBV27 to TRBJ1-5; 7 nucleotides align to TRBD1. This CDR3 region has 15 residues. The germline CDR1 and CDR2 sequences are MNHEY and SMNVEV (reference sequence). The trim removed 2 bases at V and 5 bases at J, leaving 6 bases unmatched. CDR3 bases: TGTGCCAGCAGTTTAGGGGGCAGGGGGGATCAGCCCCAGCATTTT. Translating gives CASSLGGRGDQPQHF.

A word on this clone: Other nucleotide sequences from this sample produce the same CDR3. The rearrangement joins TRBV29-1 to TRBJ1-5, with TRBD1 matching over 10 bases. CDR1 and CDR2 from the germline V gene are SQVTM and ANQGSEA. V lost 6 bases to trimming and J lost 6 bases; unmatched junction nucleotides: 5. The CDR3 covers 13 residues. The CDR3 is CSVGTGESQPQHF. CDR3 in DNA: TGCAGCGTGGGGACAGGGGAAAGTCAGCCCCAGCATTTT.

The V gene is TRBV9, the J gene TRBJ2-7; TRBD1 matches 9 bases. The CDR3 sequence is 14 residues long. V was pared by 3 bases and J by 2 bases, with 3 bases of the junction left unmatched. Germline V gives CDR1 SGDLS, CDR2 YYNGEE. CDR3 nucleotides: TGTGCCAGCAGCGCGGGACAGGGTCCCTACGAGCAGTACTTC. It specifies CASSAGQGPYEQYF.

The chain employs TRBV6-5 and TRBJ1-1, with D possibly being TRBD1 (6 bases). Germline V CDR1 and CDR2: MNHEY, SVGAGI. This CDR3 is 15 amino acids long. The germline V and J ends were trimmed by 0 bases and 1 base, with 9 bases remaining between them. The CDR3: CASSYSEGENTEAFF. The CDR3 DNA reads as TGTGCCAGCAGTTACTCAGAGGGGGAGAACACTGAAGCTTTCTTT.

The V and J genes are TRBV27 and TRBJ2-2; possibly TRBD2 for D (6 bases). The germline CDR1 and CDR2 sequences are MNHEY and SMNVEV (reference sequence). This CDR3 has 18 amino acids. V dropped 0 bases and J dropped 2 bases, with 16 bases sitting between them. In DNA form, the CDR3 reads TGTGCCAGCAGTTTATCACGCGGGAAGTCCCTAAACACCGGGGAGCTGTTTTTT. Translated, it gives CASSLSRGKSLNTGELFF.

The J gene is TRBJ2-5, the V gene TRBV5-4, with D perhaps matching TRBD1 (6 bases). Trimming pared 2 bases from V and 9 bases from J, leaving 11 bases between. Looked up from germline, CDR1 is SGHNT and CDR2 is YYREEE (reference sequence). The CDR3 is 12 amino acids. The CDR3 coding sequence is TGTGCCAGCAGCTTTGGGTCAGGGGCCCAGTACTTC. Protein: CASSFGSGAQYF. The variable domain in full, completed from reference TRBV5-4 and TRBJ2-5, reads ETGVTQSPTHLIKTRGQQVTLRCSSQSGHNTVSWYQQALGQGPQFIFQYYREEENGRGNFPPRFSGLQFPNYSSELNVNALELDDSALYLCASSFGSGAQYFGPGTRLLVL.

This chain connects TRBV29-1 to TRBJ1-1; D uncertain. V lost 7 bases and J 0 bases, leaving 15 bases between the germline ends. The CDR3 is 14 residues long. The germline CDR1 and CDR2 sequences are SQVTM and ANQGSEA. The CDR3 spells CSAGLYQVNTEAFF. The CDR3 nucleotides read TGCAGCGCTGGGCTATATCAGGTGAACACTGAAGCTTTCTTT. The variable domain in full, completed from reference TRBV29-1 and TRBJ1-1, reads SAVISQKPSRDICQRGTSLTIQCQVDSQVTMMFWYRQQPGQSLTLIATANQGSEATYESGFVIDKFPISRPNLTFSTLTVSNMSPEDSSIYLCSAGLYQVNTEAFFGQGTRLTVV.

The chain combines TRBV10-3 with TRBJ2-1; 10 bases fit TRBD2. Germline V gene lookup returns CDR1 ENHRY and CDR2 SYGVKD. V dropped 1 base and J dropped 2; count of bases not matched to a gene: 8. The length of the CDR3 is 18 residues. CDR3 sequence: CAISEYRTSGKTYNEQFF. DNA of the CDR3: TGTGCCATCAGTGAGTATCGGACTAGCGGCAAAACCTACAATGAGCAGTTCTTC.

The CDR3 spells CASNSGGTYEQYF. The DNA of the CDR3 is TGTGCCAGCAATAGCGGGGGTACCTACGAGCAGTACTTC. This rearrangement joins TRBV2 to TRBJ2-7; 9 nucleotides agree with TRBD2. J lost 2 bases, V lost 7 bases, and 3 bases had no gene match. Germline CDR1 SNHLY, CDR2 FYNNEI. This CDR3 spans 13 amino acids.

The CDR3 loop reads CASSEVQGNTGELFF. As DNA, the CDR3 is TGTGCCAGCAGTGAAGTACAGGGCAACACCGGGGAGCTGTTTTTT. The chain carries TRBV2 and TRBJ2-2; D is possibly TRBD1 (6 bases). The CDR3 runs to 15 residues. Germline CDR1 is SNHLY and CDR2 is FYNNEI. Trimming pared 1 base from V and 2 bases from J, leaving 8 bases between.

The V gene is TRBV9, the J gene TRBJ2-3; 11 bases are shared with TRBD2. The ends lost 2 bases at V and 1 base at J; junction bases unmatched: 9. The CDR3 totals 18 residues. Germline loops: CDR1 SGDLS, CDR2 YYNGEE. The CDR3 bases are TGTGCCAGCAGCGTGACCGGGACTAGCGGTCTACGCACAGATACGCAGTATTTT. Translation gives CASSVTGTSGLRTDTQYF.

The chain combines TRBV10-3 with TRBJ2-3; TRBD2 matches at 8 bases. The germline gives CDR1 ENHRY, CDR2 SYGVKD. Trimming cost V 0 bases and J 4 bases; bases outside gene matches: 12. The CDR3 runs to 18 residues. CDR3 nucleotide sequence: TGTGCCATCAGTGAGTCGAAATGGGTAGCGGGAACGCCAGATACGCAGTATTTT. This codes for CAISESKWVAGTPDTQYF.

V is TRBV11-2 and J is TRBJ1-1; D possibly corresponds to TRBD1 (5 bases). V lost 2 bases and J lost 0, with 7 bases in between. Germline CDR1 SGHAT, CDR2 FQNNGV. The CDR3 is 14 amino acids. This CDR3 is CASSLRQMNTEAFF. The CDR3 DNA sequence: TGTGCCAGCAGCTTAAGACAGATGAACACTGAAGCTTTCTTT.

The chain employs TRBV27 and TRBJ1-6; possibly TRBD1 for D (6 bases). V shed 7 bases and J shed 3 bases, with 13 bases lying between them. The CDR3 sequence is 15 residues long. The V gene's germline CDR1 is MNHEY and CDR2 SMNVEV (reference sequence). CDR3 in DNA: TGTGCCAGCACCAGGACAGAGAGCTATAATTCACCCCTCCACTTT. This encodes CASTRTESYNSPLHF.

The chain has TRBV19 and TRBJ1-3; the D gene is possibly TRBD1 (6 bases). Germline-derived CDR1 and CDR2 are LNHDA and SQIVND (reference sequence). V was cut by 2 bases and J by 3 bases, with 14 bases left in between. The CDR3 runs to 16 residues. In nucleotides, the CDR3 is TGTGCCAGTAGTATATCGGCAGGGGAACATGGAAACACCATATATTTT. Protein sequence: CASSISAGEHGNTIYF. The complete variable domain, with remaining parts taken from reference TRBV19 and TRBJ1-3, reads DGGITQSPKYLFRKEGQNVTLSCEQNLNHDAMYWYRQDPGQGLRLIYYSQIVNDFQKGDIAEGYSVSREKKESFPLTVTSAQKNPTAFYLCASSISAGEHGNTIYFGEGSWLTVV.

The chain is built from TRBV6-4 and TRBJ2-2; 8 nucleotides match TRBD1. V lost 0 bases, J lost 4 bases, and 4 bases stayed unmatched. There are 16 residues in the CDR3. Per the germline V gene, CDR1 is MRHNA and CDR2 is SNTAGT. CDR3 in amino acids: CASSDSGTGTTGELFF. Written as DNA, the CDR3 is TGTGCCAGCAGTGACTCAGGGACAGGAACCACCGGGGAGCTGTTTTTT.

The chain recombines TRBV19 with TRBJ2-1; 15 positions match TRBD2. The CDR3 sequence is 19 residues long. J lost 5 bases, V lost 5 bases, and 13 bases had no gene match. Germline CDR1 and CDR2: LNHDA and SQIVND (reference sequence). The CDR3 protein is CASSSGTSGGPDPHNEQFF. In nucleotides, the CDR3 is TGTGCCAGTAGTTCCGGGACTAGCGGGGGGCCCGACCCTCACAATGAGCAGTTCTTC.

The rearrangement links TRBV7-2 to TRBJ2-1; D is ambiguous. Trimming took 1 base from V and 3 from J, leaving 4 bases between them. This CDR3 has 13 amino acids. Germline CDR1 reads SGHTA; CDR2 reads FQGNSA. The CDR3 DNA sequence: TGTGCCAGCAGCTTAGACGGCTACAATGAGCAGTTCTTC. Its translation: CASSLDGYNEQFF.

This sequence joins TRBV7-2 and TRBJ2-3, with a tentative D call TRBD2 (6 bases). The CDR3 is 15 residues long. Trimming shortened V by 5 bases and J by 2 bases, and 14 bases separated the two germline ends. Germline V CDR1 and CDR2: SGHTA, FQGNSA. Here the CDR3 reads CASSAQRADTDTQYF. CDR3 bases: TGTGCCAGCAGCGCCCAGCGGGCCGACACAGATACGCAGTATTTT.

The rearrangement joins TRBV5-6 to TRBJ2-5; weak D call: TRBD1 (6 bases). Trimming took off 4 bases at V and 3 bases at J, with 10 bases between the two ends. The CDR3 length is 13 residues. Germline loops: CDR1 SGHDT, CDR2 YYEEEE. The CDR3 region is CASSHNREETQYF. The CDR3 DNA reads TGTGCCAGCAGCCACAACAGGGAAGAGACCCAGTACTTC.

This sequence joins TRBV11-2 and TRBJ1-1, with 7 nucleotides matching TRBD1. CDR1 is SGHAT and CDR2 is FQNNGV in the germline V gene. The CDR3 is made up of 16 amino acids. Trimming cost V 4 bases and J 1 base; bases outside gene matches: 9. The CDR3 DNA reads as TGTGCCAGCAGCTCGTACAGGGGACGAAGGAACACTGAAGCTTTCTTT. This sequence encodes CASSSYRGRRNTEAFF.

The chain combines TRBV4-3 with TRBJ2-1, with 9 bases aligning to TRBD1. This CDR3 region has 16 residues. Germline V gene sequence: CDR1 LGHNA, CDR2 YSLEER. With V trimmed by 3 bases and J by 8 bases, 11 bases remained unmatched. Written as DNA, the CDR3 is TGCGCCAGCAGCCATACGCCGGGACAGGGCGCCGATGAGCAGTTCTTC. This translates into CASSHTPGQGADEQFF.

The chain uses TRBV6-6 and TRBJ1-5, with D maybe TRBD1 (6 bases). V was pared by 7 bases and J by 2 bases, with 18 bases between. This CDR3 contains 16 residues. Germline lookup yields CDR1 MNHNY and CDR2 SVGAGI (reference sequence). Here the CDR3 reads CASTLGGRRGNQPQHF. CDR3 bases: TGTGCCAGCACCCTCGGGGGGCGAAGAGGCAATCAGCCCCAGCATTTT.

This clone counts as medium-sized (0.01 to 0.1%). This chain connects TRBV4-2 to TRBJ2-7; D might be TRBD2 (5 bases). Germline V gene lookup returns CDR1 LGHNA and CDR2 YNFKEQ. V shed 0 bases and J shed 0 bases, with 9 bases lying between them. This CDR3 is 15 amino acids long. DNA of the CDR3: TGTGCCAGCAGCCAAGAGGCTAGCAGCTCCTACGAGCAGTACTTC. It translates to CASSQEASSSYEQYF.

In DNA form, the CDR3 reads TGTGCCAGCAGTCCTCCTAGCGGGAGGATTGAGCAGTTCTTC. As protein: CASSPPSGRIEQFF. The chain couples TRBV27 to TRBJ2-1; 11 bases map to TRBD2. V dropped 5 bases and J dropped 9; count of bases not matched to a gene: 6. This CDR3 comprises 14 residues. CDR1 is MNHEY, CDR2 SMNVEV, per germline (reference sequence).